The 5 T cell receptor beta chains below all came from one sample that was sequenced in a study of monozygotic twins with inflammatory bowel disease. TCRdb reprocessed the 5' RACE reads; each CDR3 protein has one entry and no DNA is given. The sample includes about 140,000 distinct CDR3 sequences. Sequenced sample: blood. The source of these receptors is a human donor with ulcerative colitis or Crohn's disease, or a healthy co-twin of an affected twin (not recorded which).

The chain combines TRBV11-1 with TRBJ2-7; checking the TCRdb D call of TRBD2 is not possible without DNA. The CDR3 extends over 19 amino acids. CDR1 and CDR2 from the germline V gene are SGHAT and FQDESV (reference sequence). The CDR3 sequence: CASSLYAGTSGRFVDEQYF.

The chain couples TRBV9 to TRBJ2-3. Germline V gives CDR1 SGDLS, CDR2 YYNGEE. This CDR3 contains 15 residues. The CDR3: CASSVRLPSTDTQYF.

The chain couples TRBV11-3 to TRBJ2-1; TCRdb calls TRBD2, which cannot be checked without DNA. Per germline, CDR1 SGHNT and CDR2 YENEEA. The CDR3 sequence is 15 residues long. The CDR3 here is CASSFGLAGRGEQFF.

The CDR3: CASSFEGSPLHF. V usage is TRBV7-2 and J usage is TRBJ1-6. Per the germline V gene, CDR1 is SGHTA and CDR2 is FQGNSA. The CDR3 covers 12 residues.

The CDR3 region is CASSPGHGVNSPLHF. The chain joins TRBV18 to TRBJ1-6; without DNA, the TCRdb call of TRBD1 cannot be checked. The CDR3 contains 15 residues. The V gene's germline CDR1 is KGHSH and CDR2 LQKENI.